Listed below are T cell receptor beta chains from one sample, sequenced in a study of T cell responses to AZD1222 COVID-19 vaccine. Libraries were prepared by immunoSEQ multiplex PCR; TCRdb keeps only in-frame clonotypes and omits some of them. The sample yields roughly 100,000 clones, 88% seen once. Specimen: peripheral blood, collected on day 0 of AZD1222 vaccination. The receptors come from an adult in good health. The CDR3 runs from the conserved cysteine through the conserved F or W. Each record gives: J gene, clone size, V gene, CDR3 length, D gene, CDR3 DNA, CDR3 protein. The D gene is left open where the match is weak. Clone size is stated in some rows and not others, as once, few, many or a class when expanded.

TRBJ1-2	once	TRBV12-3/TRBV12-4	13	NA	TGTGCCAGCAGCCCTACCAACGGATATGGCTACACCTTC	CASSPTNGYGYTF
TRBJ1-2	NA	TRBV29-1	11	NA	TGCAGCGCAAGGGAAAACTATGGCTACACCTTC	CSARENYGYTF
TRBJ1-6	NA	TRBV15	13	NA	TGTGCCACCGCTGGGCTGGATAATTCACCCCTCCACTTT	CATAGLDNSPLHF
TRBJ2-1	few	TRBV9	15	NA	TGTGCCAGCAGCGCCTATGGGTTGGTTTACAATGAGCAGTTCTTC	CASSAYGLVYNEQFF
TRBJ2-7	NA	TRBV5-1	14	TRBD2	TGCGCCAGCAGCTCGAGAACGGGGGGCTACGAGCAGTACTTC	CASSSRTGGYEQYF
TRBJ1-5	NA	TRBV11-3	17	NA	TGTGCCAGCAGCTTAGAGTTCCAGGCCTATAGCAATCAGCCCCAGCATTTT	CASSLEFQAYSNQPQHF
TRBJ2-3	few	TRBV7-3	16	NA	TGTGCCAGCAGCCAAAATGCACCCGGGAGCGGTGATACGCAGTATTTT	CASSQNAPGSGDTQYF
TRBJ2-7	NA	TRBV7-2	14	NA	TGTGCCAGCAGCTCCCCCCGGGGGCCCTACGAGCAGTACTTC	CASSSPRGPYEQYF
TRBJ1-5	NA	TRBV18	15	TRBD1	TGTGCCAGCTCACCGGGACAGGGTCACTTTCAGCCCCAGCATTTT	CASSPGQGHFQPQHF
TRBJ2-5	NA	TRBV7-2	14	NA	TGTGCCAGCAGGGAGCAGGGGAACTCCGAGACCCAGTACTTC	CASREQGNSETQYF
TRBJ1-2	NA	TRBV30	16	NA	TGTGCCTGGAGTGTTTTTTTGCTTTCGGGGGTATATGGCTACACCTTC	CAWSVFLLSGVYGYTF
TRBJ1-2	NA	TRBV9	16	NA	TGTGCCAGCAGCGCACCCGCCTCAGGGGCTAGCTATGGCTACACCTTC	CASSAPASGASYGYTF
TRBJ2-1	NA	TRBV10-1	16	TRBD2	TGCGCCAGCAGTGTCTCGTCTAGCGGGAGCTACAATGAGCAGTTCTTC	CASSVSSSGSYNEQFF
TRBJ2-7	NA	TRBV6-2/TRBV6-3	18	TRBD1	TGTGCCAGCAGTCATTGGGACAGTCTGGCGCTGACTTCCTACGAGCAGTACTTC	CASSHWDSLALTSYEQYF
TRBJ2-6	NA	TRBV30	18	TRBD1	TGTGCCTGGATACGGGACAGGGTACGGGGGTCTGGGGCCAACGTCCTGACTTTC	CAWIRDRVRGSGANVLTF
TRBJ1-3	once	TRBV6-5	15	NA	TGTGCCAGCAGTTACCAACCGAACTCTGGAAACACCATATATTTT	CASSYQPNSGNTIYF
TRBJ2-1	NA	TRBV7-3	15	TRBD2	TGTGCCAGCAGCTTACGTTTAGCGGGAGACAATGAGCAGTTCTTC	CASSLRLAGDNEQFF
TRBJ2-1	NA	TRBV18	15	NA	TGTGCCAGCTCCCTTAGTCCAACTCTTCGCAATGAGCAGTTCTTC	CASSLSPTLRNEQFF
TRBJ1-2	NA	TRBV3-1/TRBV3-2	17	TRBD1	TGTGCCAGCAGCCTCCGGACGGACAGGGCTGACAGCTATGGCTACACCTTC	CASSLRTDRADSYGYTF
TRBJ1-2	NA	TRBV10-3	13	TRBD1	TGTGCCATCAGTGAGTTGGGACAGTTAGGCTACACCTTC	CAISELGQLGYTF
TRBJ1-6	NA	TRBV9	15	TRBD1	TGTGCCAGCAGCGTAGGACAGGGAGTGGATTCACCCCTCCACTTT	CASSVGQGVDSPLHF
TRBJ1-1	NA	TRBV7-9	14	NA	TGTGCCAGCAGCCCACGGGGGAGGAACACTGAAGCTTTCTTT	CASSPRGRNTEAFF
TRBJ1-3	NA	TRBV2	15	NA	TGTGCCAGCAGTGATACGGTGCTTCTGGAAAACACCATATATTTT	CASSDTVLLENTIYF
TRBJ2-1	NA	TRBV7-2	11	NA	TGTGCCAGCAGCCCGTTCGGGGAGCAGTTCTTC	CASSPFGEQFF
TRBJ2-1	NA	TRBV24-1	13	NA	TGTGCCACCAGTGATTCCTTTTTCGGCGAGCAGTTCTTC	CATSDSFFGEQFF
TRBJ2-1	NA	TRBV11-2	18	TRBD2	TGTGCCAGCAGCTTAAGGTTTAGCGGGGGGAGCTCCTACAATGAGCAGTTCTTC	CASSLRFSGGSSYNEQFF
TRBJ1-5	NA	TRBV19	12	NA	TGTGCAGTTTCAGGGACCAATCAGCCCCAGCATTTT	CAVSGTNQPQHF
TRBJ1-2	NA	TRBV24-1	11	NA	TGTGCCACCGGACAGAACTATGGCTACACCTTC	CATGQNYGYTF
TRBJ1-2	NA	TRBV6-5	16	NA	TGTGCCAGCAGTTACTTAACAGCTGACCTGAACTATGGCTACACCTTC	CASSYLTADLNYGYTF
TRBJ1-5	NA	TRBV5-5	14	NA	TGTGCCAGCAGCTTGGGTATAGATAATCAGCCCCAGCATTTT	CASSLGIDNQPQHF
TRBJ2-1	once	TRBV7-1	24	NA	TGTGCCAGCAGCTCCGCCCCCCGGAGAAAGGGGAAAGCAACGGACAGAAGAGGAGTCGATGAGCAGTTCTTC	CASSSAPRRKGKATDRRGVDEQFF
TRBJ2-7	NA	TRBV5-1	11	NA	TGCGCCAGCAGCTTAGACTACGAGCAGTACTTC	CASSLDYEQYF
TRBJ1-3	NA	TRBV6-5	16	NA	TGTGCCAGCAGTTACTCCCCGGGACAATCGGGAAACACCATATATTTT	CASSYSPGQSGNTIYF
TRBJ2-3	NA	TRBV30	17	NA	TGTGCCTGGAGTGCTAGCGGAGGGGGGATCCGCACAGATACGCAGTATTTT	CAWSASGGGIRTDTQYF
TRBJ2-7	NA	TRBV5-1	15	NA	TGCGCCAGCAGCTTGACGGCGGAGAGCTCCTACGAGCAGTACTTC	CASSLTAESSYEQYF
TRBJ1-1	NA	TRBV18	12	NA	TGTGCCAGCTCACCCCCAGGGGCGGAAGCTTTCTTT	CASSPPGAEAFF
TRBJ1-6	NA	TRBV19	15	NA	TGTGCCAGTAGTATTGGACAGCACAATAATTCACCCCTCCACTTT	CASSIGQHNNSPLHF
TRBJ1-2	NA	TRBV4-2	16	NA	TGTGCCAGCAGCCAAGTTCAGACGGTGGGGGTATATGGCTACACCTTC	CASSQVQTVGVYGYTF
TRBJ2-7	once	TRBV6-5	16	TRBD2	TGTGCCAGCAGTTACTCGATCGGTAGCGGGGGGCGCGAGCAGTACTTC	CASSYSIGSGGREQYF
TRBJ2-5	NA	TRBV7-9	14	TRBD1	TGTGCCAGCAGCTCCCGACAGGGGGCTGAGACCCAGTACTTC	CASSSRQGAETQYF
TRBJ1-1	NA	TRBV7-3	15	NA	TGTGCCAGCAGCTTAATGGGAGGGGCGAACACTGAAGCTTTCTTT	CASSLMGGANTEAFF
TRBJ1-6	NA	TRBV19	14	NA	TGTGCCAGTAGTGCCGGGAGGGGAAATTCACCCCTCCACTTT	CASSAGRGNSPLHF
TRBJ1-3	few	TRBV7-2	17	NA	TGTGCCAGCAGCTTAGTGGATCTGTCCCGCGGGCCAACCACCATATATTTT	CASSLVDLSRGPTTIYF
TRBJ1-2	NA	TRBV5-1	15	TRBD1	TGCGCCAGCAGCTTGGACCATACAGGGGGTCAGGGCTACACCTTC	CASSLDHTGGQGYTF
TRBJ2-5	few	TRBV2	13	TRBD1	TGTGCCAGCCCACAGGGGAATGGAGAGACCCAGTACTTC	CASPQGNGETQYF
TRBJ2-4	NA	TRBV9	13	NA	TGTGCCAGCAGCGTAGGGGCACAGGGCATTCAGTACTTC	CASSVGAQGIQYF
TRBJ2-5	NA	TRBV11-3	16	TRBD2	TGTGCCAGCAGCAAAGGTCTAGCGGGAGGTATCGAGACCCAGTACTTC	CASSKGLAGGIETQYF
TRBJ1-5	NA	TRBV9	14	NA	TGTGCCAGCAGCGAATCAGGAGCAAATCAGCCCCAGCATTTT	CASSESGANQPQHF
TRBJ2-7	NA	TRBV27	14	TRBD2	TGTGCCAGCAGTTTAGGACTAGCCTCCTACGAGCAGTACTTC	CASSLGLASYEQYF
TRBJ2-7	NA	TRBV28	16	NA	TGTGCCAGCACGACACTCAGGGTCCTAGCTGGCTACGAGCAGTACTTC	CASTTLRVLAGYEQYF
TRBJ2-2	NA	TRBV25-1	13	NA	TGTGCCAGCAGTGAATTAGGGAACGGGGAGCTGTTTTTT	CASSELGNGELFF
TRBJ1-2	NA	TRBV3-1/TRBV3-2	12	NA	TGTGCCAGCAGCCAAGGAGAGAAGGGTCGCTCCTTC	CASSQGEKGRSF
TRBJ1-1	NA	TRBV10-3	14	NA	TGTGCCATCAGTGAGTCGGTGGGCAACACTGAAGCTTTCTTT	CAISESVGNTEAFF
TRBJ1-6	NA	TRBV19	16	NA	TGTGCCAGTAGTATTAGTGGGGGCGCGGGAAATTCACCCCTCCACTTT	CASSISGGAGNSPLHF
TRBJ2-7	NA	TRBV27	16	TRBD1	TGTGCCAGCAGTTTTTTCGGTAGACAGGGGGTCTACGAGCAGTACTTC	CASSFFGRQGVYEQYF
TRBJ1-3	NA	TRBV2	14	NA	TGTGCCAGCAGTCGACAGTTCTCTGGAAACACCATATATTTT	CASSRQFSGNTIYF